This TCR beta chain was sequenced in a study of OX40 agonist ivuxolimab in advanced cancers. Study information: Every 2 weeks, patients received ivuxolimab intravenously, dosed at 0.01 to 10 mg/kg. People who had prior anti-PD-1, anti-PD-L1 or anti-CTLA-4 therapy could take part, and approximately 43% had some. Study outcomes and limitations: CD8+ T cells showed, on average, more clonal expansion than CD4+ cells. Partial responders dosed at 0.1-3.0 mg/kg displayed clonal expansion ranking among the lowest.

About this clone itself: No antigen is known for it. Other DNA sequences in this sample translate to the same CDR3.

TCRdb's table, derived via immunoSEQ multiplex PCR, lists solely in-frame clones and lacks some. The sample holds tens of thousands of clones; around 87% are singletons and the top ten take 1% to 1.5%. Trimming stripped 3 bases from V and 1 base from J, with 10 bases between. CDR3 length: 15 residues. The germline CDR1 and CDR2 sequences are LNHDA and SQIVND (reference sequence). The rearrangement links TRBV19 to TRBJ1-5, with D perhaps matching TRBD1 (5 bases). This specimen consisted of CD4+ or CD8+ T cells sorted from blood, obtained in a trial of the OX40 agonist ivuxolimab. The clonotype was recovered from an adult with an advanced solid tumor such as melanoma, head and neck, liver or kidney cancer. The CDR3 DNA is TGTGCCAGTAGTATCCGGGGGAGAAGCAATCAGCCCCAGCATTTT. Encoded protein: CASSIRGRSNQPQHF.